These 29 T cell receptor beta chains were sequenced from one sample in a study of blood T cell repertoires in COVID-19. Data came from immunoSEQ multiplex PCR; TCRdb stores just in-frame clones and leaves some out. The data show fewer than 350,000 clones, less than 90% seen once. The specimen sequenced was peripheral blood. Every receptor here comes from a woman between 25 and 40 years old with COVID-19, enrolled during active disease.

The chain links TRBV21-1 to TRBJ2-5; the table names TRBD2, a call not compared with the DNA. TRBV21-1 is classified as a pseudogene. The CDR3 consists of 17 residues. CDR3 loop: CASSKGECGLHQETQYF. The CDR3 nucleotides read TGTGCCAGCAGCAAAGGAGAGTGTGGACTACACCAAGAGACCCAGTACTTC.

This clone was counted only a few times. The J gene is TRBJ2-2, the V gene TRBV27; 7 positions match TRBD1. The CDR3 totals 17 residues. Germline V gene sequence: CDR1 MNHEY, CDR2 SMNVEV (reference sequence). Germline trimming cut 2 bases from V and 2 bases from J; bases unmatched to any gene: 8. CDR3 in amino acids: CASSLEVGGPNTGELFF. In DNA, the CDR3 is TGTGCCAGCAGTTTAGAAGTAGGGGGCCCAAACACCGGGGAGCTGTTTTTT.

CDR3 in amino acids: CASSSSGDTQYF. CDR3 in DNA: TGTGCCAGCAGCTCCTCGGGGGATACGCAGTATTTT. V gene TRBV11-2 combines with J gene TRBJ2-3; D might be TRBD2 (5 bases). The CDR3 loop spans 12 amino acids. Germline-derived CDR1 and CDR2 are SGHAT and FQNNGV. V dropped 4 bases and J dropped 6 bases, with 8 bases sitting between them.

This sequence joins TRBV24-1 and TRBJ1-2, with TRBD1 identical over 7 bases. The CDR3 totals 15 residues. The germline V gene has CDR1 KGHDR and CDR2 SFDVKD. The trim removed 4 bases at V and 8 bases at J, leaving 12 bases unmatched. CDR3 bases: TGTGCCACCAGTGACCAGACAGGGTTAATGAAGGGCTACACCTTC. As protein: CATSDQTGLMKGYTF.

The chain combines TRBV29-1 with TRBJ2-5, with unresolved D. Germline CDR1 and CDR2: SQVTM and ANQGSEA. The length of the CDR3 is 13 residues. The V gene lost 2 bases and the J gene lost 5 bases, with 12 bases spanning the gap. The CDR3 loop is CSVETPGWETQYF. CDR3 bases: TGCAGCGTTGAAACCCCCGGGTGGGAGACCCAGTACTTC.

This rearrangement joins TRBV20-1 to TRBJ2-1; D gene unclear. This CDR3 has 11 amino acids. The V and J ends lost 5 bases and 7 bases respectively, with 9 bases between them. The germline V gene encodes CDR1 DFQATT and CDR2 SNEGSKA (reference sequence). The CDR3 region is CSAAYNNEQFF. The CDR3 nucleotides read TGCAGTGCTGCTTACAATAATGAGCAGTTCTTC.

The J gene is TRBJ2-1, the V gene TRBV13; 8 bases match TRBD2. After removal of 4 bases from V and 9 bases from J, the junction contained 8 bases not matched to a gene. CDR1 is PRHDT, CDR2 FYEKMQ, per germline (reference sequence). The length of the CDR3 is 14 residues. The DNA of the CDR3 is TGTGCCAGCAGCTCCCTCGGGAGGGAGGTTGAGCAGTTCTTC. Protein sequence: CASSSLGREVEQFF. The full variable domain, with the rest looked up from reference TRBV13 and TRBJ2-1, is AAGVIQSPRHLIKEKRETATLKCYPIPRHDTVYWYQQGPGQDPQFLISFYEKMQSDKGSIPDRFSAQQFSDYHSELNMSSLELGDSALYFCASSSLGREVEQFFGPGTRLTVL.

The rearrangement joins TRBV6-2 or TRBV6-3 to TRBJ2-3, with D perhaps matching TRBD2 (6 bases). CDR1 is MNHEY and CDR2 is SVGEGT in the germline V gene. CDR3 length: 14 residues. V was shortened by 2 bases and J by 5 bases, with 11 bases between the two germline ends. The DNA for the CDR3 is TGTGCCAGCAGTTACGTCGGGGGTCAAGATACGCAGTATTTT. Translation gives CASSYVGGQDTQYF.

The rearrangement joins TRBV12-5 to TRBJ1-2, with D unresolved. V was pared by 5 bases and J by 4 bases, with 17 bases between. The V gene's germline CDR1 is LGHNT and CDR2 FRNRAP. The CDR3 contains 15 residues. CDR3 loop: CASGPDAPSIYGYTF. The CDR3 DNA reads as TGTGCTAGTGGTCCTGATGCCCCTTCTATCTATGGCTACACCTTC. The variable domain in full, completed from reference TRBV12-5 and TRBJ1-2, reads DARVTQTPRHKVTEMGQEVTMRCQPILGHNTVFWYRQTMMQGLELLAYFRNRAPLDDSGMPKDRFSAEMPDATLATLKIQPSEPRDSAVYFCASGPDAPSIYGYTFGSGTRLTVV.

The rearrangement uses TRBV6-1 and TRBJ2-7; 9 bases match TRBD1. Trimming at V came to 1 base and at J to 4 bases, leaving 5 bases not matched to a gene. The CDR3 runs to 15 residues. Germline CDR1 MNHNS, CDR2 SASEGT. The chain's CDR3 is CASSEGGQGLYEQYF. For the CDR3, the DNA is TGTGCCAGCAGTGAAGGGGGACAGGGTTTGTACGAGCAGTACTTC.

This chain links TRBV18 with TRBJ1-5, with TRBD1 identical over 10 bases. This CDR3 has 15 residues. With 2 bases clipped from V and 2 bases from J, the junction kept 0 bases outside the gene matches. CDR1 KGHSH and CDR2 LQKENI come from the germline V gene. The CDR3 sequence is CASSPGTGGNQPQHF. For the CDR3, the DNA is TGTGCCAGCTCACCAGGGACAGGGGGCAATCAGCCCCAGCATTTT.

The genes are TRBV3-1 (or the pseudogene TRBV3-2) and TRBJ1-4; no clear D. In germline, CDR1 is LGHDT, CDR2 YNNKEL (reference sequence). Trimming shortened V by 1 base and J by 6 bases, and 6 bases separated the two germline ends. This CDR3 is built from 13 residues. The DNA of the CDR3 is TGTGCCAGCAGCCAAGCCCGGGATGAAAAACTGTTTTTT. It translates to CASSQARDEKLFF.

The chain uses TRBV12-5 and TRBJ1-4; D is possibly TRBD1 (5 bases). The V end lost 7 bases, the J end lost 4 bases, and 16 bases lay between the germline ends. This CDR3 spans 15 amino acids. CDR1 is LGHNT and CDR2 is FRNRAP in the germline V gene. CDR3 nucleotides: TGTGCTAGTGCCCTGGTAGGACAACATAATGAAAAACTGTTTTTT. Protein product: CASALVGQHNEKLFF.

J is TRBJ2-7 and V is TRBV10-3; maybe TRBD2 (5 bases). V was shortened by 5 bases and J by 4 bases, with 15 bases between the two germline ends. The germline V gene encodes CDR1 ENHRY and CDR2 SYGVKD. This CDR3 is built from 14 residues. CDR3 residues: CAISSGLTGYEQYF. For the CDR3, the DNA is TGTGCCATCAGTTCCGGACTCACTGGGTACGAGCAGTACTTC.

This chain uses TRBV11-1 with TRBJ2-1; 7 bases are a match to TRBD2. V lost 4 bases, J lost 0 bases, and 3 bases stayed unmatched. CDR1 and CDR2 (germline): SGHAT, FQDESV (reference sequence). This CDR3 has 15 amino acids. The CDR3 loop is CASSSRGFSYNEQFF. The CDR3 DNA reads TGTGCCAGCAGCTCGCGGGGGTTCTCCTACAATGAGCAGTTCTTC. The full variable domain, with the rest looked up from reference TRBV11-1 and TRBJ2-1, is EAEVAQSPRYKITEKSQAVAFWCDPISGHATLYWYRQILGQGPELLVQFQDESVVDDSQLPKDRFSAERLKGVDSTLKIQPAELGDSAMYLCASSSRGFSYNEQFFGPGTRLTVL.

The genes are TRBV9 and TRBJ2-2, with 7 nucleotides matching TRBD1. Germline-derived CDR1 and CDR2 are SGDLS and YYNGEE. The V segment lost 2 bases and the J segment 5 bases; nucleotides outside the gene matches: 18. The CDR3 extends over 19 amino acids. The CDR3 region has the DNA TGTGCCAGCAGCGTCGAGGCCCTCACAGCGTTGACAGGGACCGGGGAGCTGTTTTTT. Protein product: CASSVEALTALTGTGELFF.

This clone has just one count. The chain employs TRBV19 and TRBJ2-7, with D perhaps TRBD1 (7 bases). The germline V and J ends were trimmed by 9 bases and 4 bases, with 16 bases remaining between them. Germline assignment: CDR1 LNHDA and CDR2 SQIVND (reference sequence). This CDR3 spans 13 amino acids. Here the CDR3 reads CASTVQGGYEQYF. CDR3 bases: TGTGCCAGCACCGTCCAGGGGGGTTACGAGCAGTACTTC.

V gene TRBV4-2 combines with J gene TRBJ1-1; D gene ambiguous. The V gene's germline CDR1 is LGHNA and CDR2 YNFKEQ. V lost 7 bases, J lost 1 base, and 16 bases lay in between. The CDR3 is made up of 15 amino acids. CDR3 residues: CASTSRSTTNTEAFF. The CDR3, as DNA: TGTGCCAGCACCTCGAGGTCAACGACGAACACTGAAGCTTTCTTT.

This chain links TRBV7-8 with TRBJ2-1, with 12 bases aligning to TRBD2. The trim removed 5 bases at V and 6 bases at J, leaving 14 bases unmatched. The CDR3 length is 18 residues. From germline, CDR1 is SGHVS and CDR2 FQNEAQ. This chain's CDR3 is CASSEKLAGGVTLNEQFF. Written as DNA, the CDR3 is TGTGCCAGCAGCGAGAAACTAGCGGGGGGCGTTACCCTCAATGAGCAGTTCTTC.

The chain carries TRBV7-9 and TRBJ2-7; 8 nucleotides align to TRBD1. V trimming: 8 bases; J trimming: 6 bases; junction bases outside the gene matches: 12. The CDR3 loop spans 14 amino acids. Germline V gives CDR1 SEHNR, CDR2 FQNEAQ (reference sequence). CDR3 nucleotides: TGTGCCAGCCAGACAGGGGCCCCCAACTCCGAGCAGTACTTC. Residues: CASQTGAPNSEQYF.

The V gene is TRBV7-9, the J gene TRBJ2-3, with 14 bases that match TRBD2. The CDR3 is 18 amino acids. V was pared by 4 bases and J by 0 bases, with 6 bases of the junction left unmatched. Germline CDR1 and CDR2: SEHNR and FQNEAQ (reference sequence). The CDR3 coding sequence is TGTGCCAGCAGCTCCTGGACTAGCGGGGGGTTCAGCACAGATACGCAGTATTTT. This gives the protein CASSSWTSGGFSTDTQYF.

The gene calls are TRBV5-1 and TRBJ1-2; D ambiguous. The V gene lost 0 bases and the J gene lost 5 bases, with 17 bases spanning the gap. CDR1 and CDR2 from the germline V gene are SGHRS and YFSETQ. The CDR3 spans 16 residues. The CDR3 loop reads CASSLDDQGADYGYTF. CDR3 sequence (DNA): TGCGCCAGCAGCTTGGATGATCAAGGAGCAGATTATGGCTACACCTTC.

On this clone: The sample contains more than one DNA sequence encoding this CDR3. The rearrangement joins TRBV4-1 to TRBJ2-5; D ambiguous. V was clipped by 1 base and J by 4 bases, with 7 bases between them. Germline V gene lookup returns CDR1 MGHRA and CDR2 YSYEKL. The CDR3 is 13 residues long. The DNA of the CDR3 is TGCGCCAGCAGCCAAGCAAGAGTAGAGACCCAGTACTTC. It translates to CASSQARVETQYF.

The rearrangement links TRBV5-5 to TRBJ2-3; 10 bases match TRBD1. The CDR3 consists of 16 residues. Germline V gives CDR1 SGHKS, CDR2 YYEKEE (reference sequence). V lost 0 bases, J lost 4 bases, and 5 bases stayed unmatched. The CDR3 coding sequence is TGTGCCAGCAGCTTGGGACAGGGGGCGTTCGCAGATACGCAGTATTTT. Encoded protein: CASSLGQGAFADTQYF.

V usage is TRBV18 and J usage is TRBJ1-1, with TRBD1 matching 8 bases. The germline V gene encodes CDR1 KGHSH and CDR2 LQKENI. There are 15 residues in the CDR3. V was clipped by 2 bases and J by 1 base; unmatched bases: 3. The CDR3 coding sequence is TGTGCCAGCTCACCATGGGGACAGGAGAACACTGAAGCTTTCTTT. It translates to CASSPWGQENTEAFF.

The CDR3 DNA follows: TGTGCCAGCAGTCCGATACTAGCGGGGGGGCTTGAGGAGACCCAGTACTTC. Translating gives CASSPILAGGLEETQYF. The J gene is TRBJ2-5, the V gene TRBV28, with 13 bases identical to TRBD2. CDR1 is MDHEN and CDR2 is SYDVKM in the germline V gene. CDR3 size: 17 residues. V was clipped by 5 bases and J by 5 bases; unmatched bases: 11. Based on the CDR3 plus reference TRBV28 and TRBJ2-5, the full variable domain is DVKVTQSSRYLVKRTGEKVFLECVQDMDHENMFWYRQDPGLGLRLIYFSYDVKMKEKGDIPEGYSVSREKKERFSLILESASTNQTSMYLCASSPILAGGLEETQYFGPGTRLLVL.

This clone was found a few times. The chain employs TRBV5-1 and TRBJ2-7; 8 bases line up with TRBD1. This CDR3 is built from 14 residues. Unmatched junction bases numbered 1, after V lost 0 bases and J lost 2 bases. Looked up from germline, CDR1 is SGHRS and CDR2 is YFSETQ. CDR3 residues: CASSLGGQAYEQYF. CDR3 in DNA: TGCGCCAGCAGCTTGGGGGGACAGGCCTACGAGCAGTACTTC.

This clone was picked up a small number of times. The genes are TRBV3-1 (or the pseudogene TRBV3-2) and TRBJ1-1; 7 positions match TRBD1. V lost 6 bases to trimming and J lost 10 bases; unmatched junction nucleotides: 11. CDR3 size: 13 residues. In germline, CDR1 is LGHDT, CDR2 YNNKEL (reference sequence). CDR3 loop: CASRPLTGRRAFF. The CDR3 DNA follows: TGTGCCAGCAGACCCCTGACAGGGAGGAGAGCTTTCTTT.

The V gene is TRBV3-1 (or the pseudogene TRBV3-2), the J gene TRBJ2-4; D gene uncertain. The CDR3 is 14 residues long. V was trimmed by 3 bases and J by 3 bases, leaving 9 bases between them. Germline CDR1 is LGHDT and CDR2 is YNNKEL (reference sequence). CDR3 nucleotide sequence: TGTGCCAGCAGCCAGGGCCCGGTCAAAAACATTCAGTACTTC. It encodes CASSQGPVKNIQYF.